The sequence of this TCR beta chain was determined in a study of blood T cell repertoires in COVID-19. The overall study: Researchers got acute and convalescent COVID-19 samples from the United States, Italy and Spain. T cells, B-cell-depleted T cells, or PBMCs supplied cDNA or gDNA.

The CDR3 is 15 residues long. V was clipped by 7 bases and J by 3 bases; unmatched bases: 11. Per germline, CDR1 MNHNY and CDR2 SVGAGI (reference sequence). Authors' data handling: The authors estimated nucleated cell counts from reference gene primer amplification. Assay used: immunoSEQ multiplex PCR; TCRdb lists only in-frame clones, some missing. V and J calls and clone size follow that table, whereas D and trimming were derived from the DNA. Of around 300,000 clones in the sample, about nine tenths were seen once. This receptor was taken from a woman between 35 and 50 years old who had recovered from COVID-19. Material for sequencing was peripheral blood. V and J are TRBV6-6 and TRBJ2-7; TRBD1 matches at 8 bases. CDR3 amino acids: CASNLKQGVVYEQYF. CDR3 nucleotides: TGTGCCAGCAACCTAAAACAGGGGGTAGTCTACGAGCAGTACTTC.